A single T cell receptor beta chain is shown here with its context. The data belong to a study of blood T cell repertoires in COVID-19. All enrollees were roughly 18 to 89 years old and from 25 or so US areas. For recovered donors of Cohort 3, there were two negative PCRs, clearance, or symptom resolution. This CDR3 has 16 amino acids. Germline V gene sequence: CDR1 MGHRA, CDR2 YSYEKL. With 2 bases removed from V and 0 bases from J, the gap between germline ends came to 14 bases. Sequencing was performed with immunoSEQ multiplex PCR; in TCRdb, only in-frame clones are kept and a portion is missing. The sample contains 100,000 to 150,000 clones, about 88% of which appear only once.

Specimen: PBMCs or T cells enriched from blood (not recorded which). The rearrangement joins TRBV4-1 to TRBJ2-7, with a possible D match to TRBD1 (6 bases). This TCR was recovered from a woman in her forties or fifties who had recovered from COVID-19. The CDR3 nucleotides read TGCGCCAGCAGCCAAATAACAGGGTTGGGCTCCTACGAGCAGTACTTC. Translation gives CASSQITGLGSYEQYF.